The entry below gives a single T cell receptor beta chain sequence along with its context. TRB rearrangements spanning V, D and J were amplified using mixed TRB-A/B primers. A single record per CDR3 protein comes from TCRdb applying MiXCR to the multiplex PCR reads. Of about 1,900 distinct CDR3 sequences in the sample, roughly 60% were seen once. The data belong to a study of T cell repertoires in aging, cancer and after chemotherapy. Amplification of TCR beta used genomic DNA extracted from peripheral blood. The CDR3 sequence is 12 residues long. Trimming shortened V by 0 bases and J by 15 bases, and 12 bases separated the two germline ends. Germline V gives CDR1 LNHNV, CDR2 YYDKDF (reference sequence).

The V gene is TRBV15, the J gene TRBJ1-5; D remains unclear. The TCR originated in a human donor with a solid tumor. Sample: blood. CDR3 DNA: TGTGCCACCAGCAGAGATGCGGCGTCGCGGCATTTT. Translating gives CATSRDAASRHF.